This TCR beta chain emerged from a study of shared clonotypes between healthy human individuals. Across the whole study: A couple of women and three men aged 18 to 49 made up the donors. Study conclusions and caveats: The sharing of 4.5% to 5% of naive CD4 clonotypes was seen across several donors. It was the few donors that limited the genetic and exposure-history diversity represented.

Researchers partitioned CD4+ cells into CD45RA+ naive and CD45RA-negative memory subsets. The repertoire was sequenced with immunoSEQ multiplex PCR; TCRdb's copy has only in-frame clones and lacks some. This sample yields about a million clones, of which 60% to 85% are seen a single time; more than 0.85% belongs to the top ten. Trimming stripped 2 bases from V and 8 bases from J, with 12 bases between. The CDR3 has 13 residues. Germline CDR1 and CDR2: KGHSH and LQKENI. Details on this clone: Its antigen is currently unknown.

This chain connects TRBV18 to TRBJ1-2; possibly TRBD1 for D (5 bases). The sample comprised memory CD4+ T cells from PBMCs. Described subset: CD45RA-negative fraction. The TCR comes from a man younger than 35 in good health. Some clones in this sample may be carry-over from other donors' samples. The CDR3 coding sequence is TGTGCCAGCTCACCAGTCGACAGTAGAGGCTACACCTTC. Its protein is CASSPVDSRGYTF.